The present T cell receptor beta chain was sequenced within a study of vaccination and CD4 T cells after COVID-19. Broader study findings: The study found that a median approximately 86% of reactive clones in convalescent patients appeared only post-vaccination. Median SARS-CoV-2-reactive clonotypes rose from roughly 22 to 38, not significantly.

Oncomine TCR Beta short-read sequencing was applied to DNA from cultured CD4+ T cells. One entry per CDR3 protein, called by TCRdb with MiXCR from the PCR reads. The table shows 20,000 or so distinct CDR3 sequences, with roughly two fifths occurring only once. As to treatment: roughly 11-day PBMC culture with coronavirus spike peptide pools or control peptides (ViraFEST assay). ViraFEST sequenced TCRs after peptide-pool expansion of antigen-specific T cells. This clonotype occurred a few times. Its antigen is not identified. Trimming shortened V by 0 bases and J by 7 bases, and 15 bases separated the two germline ends. This CDR3 region has 14 residues. The germline V gene encodes CDR1 DFQATT and CDR2 SNEGSKA (reference sequence).

The chain is built from TRBV20-1 and TRBJ1-2, with D tentatively TRBD1 (5 bases). Sequencing used CD4+ T cells from blood, cultured in vitro. This receptor was identified in a human donor who had recovered from COVID-19. The CDR3, as DNA: TGCAGTGCTAGAGACCCCCTCGGGGCAGGTGGCTACACCTTC. Its translation is CSARDPLGAGGYTF.